One sample yielded the 28 T cell receptor beta chains listed below, sequenced in a study of vaccination effects on CD4 cells after COVID-19. Their specific antigens are unknown. Assay used: immunoSEQ multiplex PCR; TCRdb lists only in-frame clones, some missing. This sample has 20,000 to 25,000 clones, with about 76% found just once. CD4+ T cells specific for antigen were expanded with viral peptide pools by the ViraFEST assay before sequencing. Researchers isolated CD4+ T cells once approximately 10 days of culture had elapsed. Each vaccine recipient was nucleocapsid antibody negative and had no prior SARS-CoV-2 infection. The starting material was CD4+ T cells from PBMCs cultured with SARS-CoV-2 spike peptides, obtained before COVID-19 vaccination. The receptors were sampled from a human donor who received a COVID-19 vaccine.

The chain carries TRBV11-2 and TRBJ2-7, with D perhaps assigned TRBD1 or TRBD2 (5 bases each). The V gene lost 1 base and the J gene lost 6 bases, with 13 bases spanning the gap. Germline CDR1 and CDR2: SGHAT and FQNNGV. The CDR3 contains 14 residues. In DNA form, the CDR3 reads TGTGCCAGCAGCTTAGTTGTTGGGGCGGGCGAGCAGTACTTC. Its protein product is CASSLVVGAGEQYF. Looking up the rest from reference TRBV11-2 and TRBJ2-7 gives the full variable domain: EAGVAQSPRYKIIEKRQSVAFWCNPISGHATLYWYQQILGQGPKLLIQFQNNGVVDDSQLPKDRFSAERLKGVDSTLKIQPAKLEDSAVYLCASSLVVGAGEQYFGPGTRLTVT.

V and J are TRBV9 and TRBJ2-2; TRBD2 aligns across 14 bases. Germline V lookup: CDR1 SGDLS, CDR2 YYNGEE. CDR3 length: 18 amino acids. Unmatched junction bases numbered 5, after V lost 4 bases and J lost 0 bases. The CDR3 reads CASSPGLAGGTNTGELFF. Here the CDR3 DNA reads TGTGCCAGCAGCCCCGGACTAGCGGGGGGAACGAACACCGGGGAGCTGTTTTTT.

This clone was counted only a few times. V usage is TRBV5-4 and J usage is TRBJ1-6; D is perhaps TRBD1 (6 bases). The CDR3 sequence is 15 residues long. Germline lookup yields CDR1 SGHNT and CDR2 YYREEE (reference sequence). The V end was cut by 0 bases, the J end by 7 bases, with 11 bases between. The DNA of the CDR3 is TGTGCCAGCAGCTTGGGAACAGGGAGCAATTCACCCCTCCACTTT. Amino acids: CASSLGTGSNSPLHF.

The chain uses TRBV5-4 and TRBJ2-7; no reliable D call. The CDR3 sequence is 14 residues long. V was shortened by 3 bases and J by 1 base, with 11 bases between the two germline ends. The germline gives CDR1 SGHNT, CDR2 YYREEE (reference sequence). CDR3 sequence reads: CASSSPTDSYEQYF. For the CDR3, the DNA is TGTGCCAGCAGCTCCCCGACGGATTCCTACGAGCAGTACTTC.

This chain uses TRBV30 with TRBJ1-1; D remains unclear. CDR3 length: 13 residues. The V end lost 2 bases, the J end lost 4 bases, and 11 bases lay between the germline ends. Germline-derived CDR1 and CDR2 are GTSNPN and SVGIG (reference sequence). The CDR3 loop reads CAWSTLYGTEAFF. The CDR3 DNA follows: TGTGCCTGGAGTACCCTATATGGCACTGAAGCTTTCTTT.

The chain has TRBV9 and TRBJ2-3; D unclear. CDR3 length: 16 residues. Trimming shortened V by 7 bases and J by 0 bases, and 18 bases separated the two germline ends. CDR1 is SGDLS, CDR2 YYNGEE, per germline. Here the CDR3 DNA reads TGTGCCAGCTCTTCTGATTTCACGACTAGCACAGATACGCAGTATTTT. Encoded protein: CASSSDFTTSTDTQYF.

The rearrangement links TRBV10-1 to TRBJ2-5; D unclear. Germline assignment: CDR1 WNHNN and CDR2 SYGVQD (reference sequence). The CDR3 is 13 amino acids. The V and J ends lost 7 bases and 5 bases respectively, with 14 bases between them. The CDR3: CASITSGRETQYF. CDR3 coding DNA: TGCGCCAGCATCACCTCGGGCAGGGAGACCCAGTACTTC.

V usage is TRBV30 and J usage is TRBJ1-2; 7 positions agree with TRBD1. The germline CDR1 and CDR2 sequences are GTSNPN and SVGIG (reference sequence). CDR3 length: 13 amino acids. V lost 2 bases to trimming and J lost 8 bases; unmatched junction nucleotides: 8. The CDR3 nucleotides read TGTGCCTGGAGTCGGGACAGACCGAAGGGCTACACCTTC. As protein: CAWSRDRPKGYTF.

This clone turned up a few times. The chain links TRBV18 to TRBJ2-5; 9 bases fit TRBD2. Germline CDR1 is KGHSH and CDR2 is LQKENI. This CDR3 spans 16 amino acids. V shed 3 bases, J shed 5 bases, and the junction held 10 bases outside the gene matches. The CDR3 sequence: CASSPRGLAMGETQYF. For the CDR3, the DNA is TGTGCCAGCTCACCGCGGGGACTAGCAATGGGGGAGACCCAGTACTTC.

This sequence joins TRBV2 and TRBJ2-7; 11 nucleotides match TRBD2. V shed 2 bases, J shed 0 bases, and the junction held 15 bases outside the gene matches. This CDR3 has 20 amino acids. CDR1 SNHLY and CDR2 FYNNEI come from the germline V gene. CDR3 loop: CASSETGTSGRLRSSYEQYF. The CDR3 region has the DNA TGTGCCAGCAGTGAAACCGGGACTAGCGGCCGACTAAGGAGCTCCTACGAGCAGTACTTC.

The V gene is TRBV30, the J gene TRBJ1-2; D uncertain. The V gene lost 5 bases and the J gene lost 5 bases, with 9 bases spanning the gap. The CDR3 is 11 amino acids. Germline CDR1 GTSNPN, CDR2 SVGIG (reference sequence). CDR3 in DNA: TGTGCCTGGCTTTCGGGGTATGGCTACACCTTC. It codes for CAWLSGYGYTF.

J is TRBJ2-3 and V is TRBV6-5, with D possibly being TRBD1 or TRBD2 (5 bases each). V was clipped by 0 bases and J by 5 bases, with 12 bases between them. The germline CDR1 and CDR2 sequences are MNHEY and SVGAGI. The CDR3 spans 15 residues. CDR3 coding DNA: TGTGCCAGCAGTTACTCGATCGGGGCAGGAGATACGCAGTATTTT. It codes for CASSYSIGAGDTQYF.

This clone was found a few times. The rearrangement uses TRBV19 and TRBJ1-5; D ambiguous. The CDR3 extends over 16 amino acids. Trimming shortened V by 4 bases and J by 0 bases, and 13 bases separated the two germline ends. The germline V gene has CDR1 LNHDA and CDR2 SQIVND (reference sequence). The CDR3 DNA sequence: TGTGCCAGTAGTACATCCGGTTCCAATAGCAATCAGCCCCAGCATTTT. Translated, it gives CASSTSGSNSNQPQHF.

This chain links TRBV3-1 (or the pseudogene TRBV3-2) with TRBJ2-2; the D is unclear. Germline CDR1 reads LGHDT; CDR2 reads YNNKEL (reference sequence). Trimming left V 4 bases short and J 5 bases short, with 5 bases between. The length of the CDR3 is 12 residues. The CDR3 region is CASSPPTGELFF. DNA of the CDR3: TGTGCCAGCAGCCCACCTACCGGGGAGCTGTTTTTT.

This chain links TRBV5-4 with TRBJ2-3; D not resolved. The length of the CDR3 is 14 residues. V gave up 1 base and J gave up 4 bases, with 10 bases separating them. The germline CDR1 and CDR2 sequences are SGHNT and YYREEE (reference sequence). CDR3 DNA: TGTGCCAGCAGCTTGCGACTTGGAGCAGATACGCAGTATTTT. This codes for CASSLRLGADTQYF.

The gene calls are TRBV19 and TRBJ2-2; D is possibly TRBD1 (6 bases). This CDR3 spans 15 amino acids. V gave up 6 bases and J gave up 5 bases, with 16 bases separating them. Germline CDR1 reads LNHDA; CDR2 reads SQIVND (reference sequence). The CDR3 bases are TGTGCCAGTAGCCAGGGGCCTTTAAGTACCGGGGAGCTGTTTTTT. This gives the protein CASSQGPLSTGELFF.

This clone is a singleton in its sample. The chain has TRBV19 and TRBJ1-1; no firm D call. This CDR3 has 15 residues. Trimming pared 8 bases from V and 3 bases from J, leaving 19 bases between. The germline gives CDR1 LNHDA, CDR2 SQIVND (reference sequence). CDR3 sequence (DNA): TGTGCCAGTCTTTTTGGAGTCGGGCTAGACACTGAAGCTTTCTTT. Encoded protein: CASLFGVGLDTEAFF.

This clone was detected a few times. The chain employs TRBV18 and TRBJ1-1; D gene unclear. The CDR3 consists of 17 residues. Germline V gene data show CDR1 as KGHSH and CDR2 as LQKENI. V dropped 5 bases and J dropped 0 bases, with 19 bases sitting between them. The CDR3 nucleotides read TGTGCCAGCTCATCCACCTCAGGCAGGCCGATGAACACTGAAGCTTTCTTT. This gives the protein CASSSTSGRPMNTEAFF.

The rearrangement joins TRBV6-2 or TRBV6-3 to TRBJ1-4; the match to TRBD1 covers 8 bases. Germline trimming cut 5 bases from V and 0 bases from J; bases unmatched to any gene: 11. Germline CDR1 MNHEY, CDR2 SVGEGT. This CDR3 has 18 residues. For the CDR3, the DNA is TGTGCCAGCAGTCAGCAGGGGGCCCGTAATGCAACTAATGAAAAACTGTTTTTT. Protein product: CASSQQGARNATNEKLFF.

The chain joins TRBV28 to TRBJ1-6, with 7 bases aligning to TRBD1. This CDR3 spans 15 amino acids. V shed 6 bases and J 9 bases; nucleotides not matched to a gene: 11. CDR1 MDHEN and CDR2 SYDVKM come from the germline V gene. CDR3 residues: CASSPPTGSRSPLHF. The CDR3, as DNA: TGTGCCAGCAGCCCTCCGACAGGGTCGCGTTCACCCCTCCACTTT.

J is TRBJ1-2 and V is TRBV7-9; 7 bases fit TRBD1. This CDR3 spans 13 amino acids. V lost 4 bases, J lost 3 bases, and 2 bases stayed unmatched. Germline CDR1 reads SEHNR; CDR2 reads FQNEAQ (reference sequence). CDR3 DNA sequence: TGTGCCAGCAGCTCAGGGGGGGACTATGGCTACACCTTC. Its protein is CASSSGGDYGYTF.

The chain couples TRBV5-4 to TRBJ2-2; D not resolved. This CDR3 contains 15 residues. CDR1 and CDR2 (germline): SGHNT, YYREEE (reference sequence). V lost 0 bases, J lost 4 bases, and 10 bases lay in between. The CDR3 nucleotides are TGTGCCAGCAGCTTGGCTGGGTTACGCACCGGGGAGCTGTTTTTT. Encoded protein: CASSLAGLRTGELFF.

This clone has more than one count but fewer than ten. This sequence joins TRBV27 and TRBJ2-1; 10 nucleotides line up with TRBD2. The germline gives CDR1 MNHEY, CDR2 SMNVEV (reference sequence). The CDR3 consists of 16 residues. V trimming: 5 bases; J trimming: 7 bases; junction bases outside the gene matches: 11. For the CDR3, the DNA is TGTGCCAGCAGTACTAGCGGGAAGTTGTTGGTGAATGAGCAGTTCTTC. Protein: CASSTSGKLLVNEQFF.

The gene calls are TRBV10-3 and TRBJ1-1; no clear D gene. V lost 0 bases to trimming and J lost 1 base, with 6 bases between them. There are 14 residues in the CDR3. Germline assignment: CDR1 ENHRY and CDR2 SYGVKD. The CDR3 nucleotides read TGTGCCATCAGTGAGTCCTCCAGGAACACTGAAGCTTTCTTT. This codes for CAISESSRNTEAFF.

The chain recombines TRBV6-5 with TRBJ2-3, with a tentative D call TRBD2 (6 bases). The length of the CDR3 is 13 residues. CDR1 is MNHEY, CDR2 SVGAGI, per germline. V lost 6 bases, J lost 5 bases, and 12 bases lay in between. The CDR3 reads CASRTGREDTQYF. The CDR3 DNA is TGTGCCAGCAGGACCGGGAGAGAAGATACGCAGTATTTT.

The V and J genes are TRBV10-3 and TRBJ2-7, with D perhaps given as TRBD1 or TRBD2 (5 bases each). Trimming removed 2 bases from V and 2 bases from J, with 13 bases in between. Per germline, CDR1 ENHRY and CDR2 SYGVKD. The length of the CDR3 is 15 residues. The CDR3 nucleotides read TGTGCCATCAGTGAGGGTTTGAGGGGCGCCTACGAGCAGTACTTC. Translating it yields CAISEGLRGAYEQYF.

V and J are TRBV7-9 and TRBJ2-5; TRBD2 agrees at 9 bases. The CDR3 sequence is 17 residues long. Germline-derived CDR1 and CDR2 are SEHNR and FQNEAQ (reference sequence). The V segment lost 3 bases and the J segment 1 base; nucleotides outside the gene matches: 9. The CDR3 coding sequence is TGTGCCAGCAGCTTGTATGAGACTAGCGGACTCCAAGAGACCCAGTACTTC. This codes for CASSLYETSGLQETQYF.

The chain is built from TRBV6-5 and TRBJ1-1, with a tentative D call TRBD1 (5 bases). Trimming shortened V by 0 bases and J by 4 bases, and 9 bases separated the two germline ends. CDR3 length equals 14 residues. The V gene's germline CDR1 is MNHEY and CDR2 SVGAGI. The CDR3 DNA reads as TGTGCCAGCAGTTACTCCGGCAGGGCCACTGAAGCTTTCTTT. Encoded protein: CASSYSGRATEAFF.